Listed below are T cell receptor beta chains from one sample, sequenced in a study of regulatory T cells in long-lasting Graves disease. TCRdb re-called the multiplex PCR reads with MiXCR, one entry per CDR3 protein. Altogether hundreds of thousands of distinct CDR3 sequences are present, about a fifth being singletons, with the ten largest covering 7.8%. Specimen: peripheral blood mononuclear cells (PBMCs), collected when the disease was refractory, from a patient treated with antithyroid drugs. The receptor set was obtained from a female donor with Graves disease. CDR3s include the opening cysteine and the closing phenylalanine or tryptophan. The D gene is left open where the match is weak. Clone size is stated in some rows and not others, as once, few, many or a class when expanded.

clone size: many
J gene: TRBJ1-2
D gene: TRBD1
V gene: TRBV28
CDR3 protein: CASMDRGYYYGYTF
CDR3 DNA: TGTGCCAGCATGGACAGGGGGTATTACTATGGCTACACCTTC

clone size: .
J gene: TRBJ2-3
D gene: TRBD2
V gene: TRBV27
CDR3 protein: CASSQLANADTQYF
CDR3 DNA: TGTGCCAGCAGTCAACTAGCGAACGCAGATACGCAGTATTTT

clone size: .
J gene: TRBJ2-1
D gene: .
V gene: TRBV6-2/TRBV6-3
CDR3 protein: CASSRIGGTVYNEQFF
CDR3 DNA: TGTGCCAGCAGTCGGATTGGGGGGACAGTCTACAATGAGCAGTTCTTC

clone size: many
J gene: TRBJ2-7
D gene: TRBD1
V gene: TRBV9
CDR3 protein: CASSGTGMSYEQYF
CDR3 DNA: TGTGCCAGCAGCGGGACAGGAATGTCCTACGAGCAGTACTTC

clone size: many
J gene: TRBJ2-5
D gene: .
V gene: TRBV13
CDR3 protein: CASSLGTPGETQYF
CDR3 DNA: TGTGCCAGCAGCTTAGGGACACCGGGCGAGACCCAGTACTTC

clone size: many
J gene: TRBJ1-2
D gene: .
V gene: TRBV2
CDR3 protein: CASTDGEEHGYTF
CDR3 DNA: TGTGCCAGCACCGACGGGGAGGAGCATGGCTACACCTTC

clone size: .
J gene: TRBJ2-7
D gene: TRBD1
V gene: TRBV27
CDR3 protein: CASSPRGTSYEQYF
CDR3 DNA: TGTGCCAGCAGTCCCAGGGGGACCAGCTACGAGCAGTACTTC

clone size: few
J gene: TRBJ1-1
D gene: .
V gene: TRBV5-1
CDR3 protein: CASSLATRNTEAFF
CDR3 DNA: TGCGCCAGCAGCTTGGCCACGAGGAACACTGAAGCTTTCTTT

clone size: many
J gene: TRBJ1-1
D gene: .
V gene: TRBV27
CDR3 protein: CASSSISSDLITEAFF
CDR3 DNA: TGTGCCAGCAGTTCCATTTCTTCGGACCTAATCACTGAAGCTTTCTTT

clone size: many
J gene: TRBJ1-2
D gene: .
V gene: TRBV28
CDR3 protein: CASSLDDGPANYGYTF
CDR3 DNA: TGTGCCAGCAGTTTAGACGACGGGCCAGCTAACTATGGCTACACCTTC

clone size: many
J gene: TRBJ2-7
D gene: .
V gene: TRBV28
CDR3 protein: CASSLKFRLELHEQYF
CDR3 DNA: TGTGCCAGCAGTTTAAAGTTCCGACTAGAGCTCCACGAGCAGTACTTC

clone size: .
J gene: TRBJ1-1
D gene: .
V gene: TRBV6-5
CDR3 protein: CASSYQRAMDTEAFF
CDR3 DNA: TGTGCCAGCAGTTACCAGCGGGCCATGGACACTGAAGCTTTCTTT

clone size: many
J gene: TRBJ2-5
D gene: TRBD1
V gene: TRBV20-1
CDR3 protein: CSARNRGIETQYF
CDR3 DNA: TGCAGTGCTAGAAACAGGGGGATAGAGACCCAGTACTTC

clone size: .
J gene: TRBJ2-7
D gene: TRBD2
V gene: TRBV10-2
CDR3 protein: CASSGTSGGSYEQYF
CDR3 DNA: TGCGCCAGCAGTGGTACTAGCGGTGGATCGTACGAGCAGTACTTC

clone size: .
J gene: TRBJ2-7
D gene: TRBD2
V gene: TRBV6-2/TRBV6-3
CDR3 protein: CASSPYITSGSYEQYF
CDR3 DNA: TGTGCCAGCAGTCCATACATAACTAGCGGCTCCTACGAGCAGTACTTC

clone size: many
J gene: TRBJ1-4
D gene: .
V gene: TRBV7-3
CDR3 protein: CASTPGPYYPNEKLFF
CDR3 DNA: TGTGCCAGCACCCCTGGACCATACTATCCTAATGAAAAACTGTTTTTT

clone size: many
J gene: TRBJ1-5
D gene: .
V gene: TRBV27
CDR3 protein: CASSLTTGSSFSNQPQHF
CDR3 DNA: TGTGCCAGCAGTTTAACAACAGGGTCGTCCTTTAGCAATCAGCCCCAGCATTTT